The present entry profiles one T cell receptor beta chain with its context. What it binds is unknown. This specimen comes from a study of regulatory T cells. CDR3 size: 18 residues. V gave up 6 bases and J gave up 0 bases, with 24 bases separating them. CDR1 is SNHLY, CDR2 FYNNEI, per germline. Notes on the study in general: In CD3G-deficient patients, conventional CD4+ T cells were enriched for hydrophobic CDR3 residues at positions 6 and 7.

Amplification used 52 TRBV primers and 13 TRBJ primers. Profiling relied on immunoSEQ multiplex PCR, and the TCRdb table lists in-frame clones only, not all of them. Here the sample spans under 35,000 clones, roughly 92% being singletons. The receptor's source is a child aged 2-15 years with CD3G deficiency. V is TRBV2 and J is TRBJ2-7; possibly TRBD1 for D (6 bases). Sequenced material: conventional CD4+ T cells sorted from blood. The CDR3 protein is CASSPGQLNLFLSYEQYF. DNA of the CDR3: TGTGCCAGCAGCCCGGGACAATTGAATCTCTTTCTCTCCTACGAGCAGTACTTC. Using reference TRBV2 and TRBJ2-7 for the parts outside the CDR3, the full variable domain is EPEVTQTPSHQVTQMGQEVILRCVPISNHLYFYWYRQILGQKVEFLVSFYNNEISEKSEIFDDQFSVERPDGSNFTLKIRSTKLEDSAMYFCASSPGQLNLFLSYEQYFGPGTRLTVT.